This TCR beta chain was identified during a study of blood T cell repertoires in COVID-19. Overall study: Collection of acute and convalescent COVID-19 samples took place in the United States, Italy and Spain. The analysed material was cDNA or gDNA that came from T cells, B-cell-depleted T cells, or PBMCs.

Per the authors' pipeline: Counts of nucleated cells, estimated from reference gene primer amplification, were obtained. TCRdb's copy holds only in-frame clones and misses some; the assay was immunoSEQ multiplex PCR. The DNA was the basis for D and trimming; V, J and clone size are from that table. The repertoire consists of about 20,000 clones, with approximately 85% occurring once and the leading ten covering less than 40%. This receptor was obtained from a human donor with active COVID-19. The donor label of this sample is uncertain. The sample consisted of peripheral blood.

The CDR3 region is CASSDDTQETQYF. The CDR3, as DNA: TGTGCCAGCAGCGACGACACCCAAGAGACCCAGTACTTC. This rearrangement joins TRBV9 to TRBJ2-5, with D hard to call. The CDR3 extends over 13 amino acids. Trimming took 3 bases from V and 1 from J, leaving 7 bases between them. The germline V gene encodes CDR1 SGDLS and CDR2 YYNGEE.